The 32 T cell receptor beta chains listed next were all sequenced from one sample in a study of blood T cell repertoires in COVID-19. Profiled with immunoSEQ multiplex PCR; TCRdb holds only in-frame clones, not every one. The sample includes about 65,000 clones, approximately 80% seen only once; the top ten take about 15%. The specimen was peripheral blood. The receptor source for this set is a man of 80 years or more with acute or convalescent COVID-19.

The J gene is TRBJ2-3, the V gene TRBV5-6; D is possibly TRBD2 (5 bases). Trimming took off 4 bases at V and 0 bases at J, with 9 bases between the two ends. CDR1 and CDR2 (germline): SGHDT, YYEEEE. The CDR3 length is 14 residues. The CDR3 protein is CASSGLLSTDTQYF. The CDR3 DNA is TGTGCCAGCAGCGGACTGCTCAGCACAGATACGCAGTATTTT.

The CDR3: CSVEILESRGPSSGNTIYF. DNA for the CDR3: TGCAGCGTTGAGATATTGGAGAGCCGCGGGCCGAGCTCTGGAAACACCATATATTTT. The gene calls are TRBV29-1 and TRBJ1-3; D uncertain. CDR3 length: 19 amino acids. CDR1 and CDR2 from the germline V gene are SQVTM and ANQGSEA. The germline V and J ends were trimmed by 3 bases and 0 bases, with 24 bases remaining between them.

The rearrangement joins TRBV5-1 to TRBJ1-1; tentatively, D is TRBD1 (6 bases). CDR3 size: 14 residues. Trimming shortened V by 0 bases and J by 1 base, and 7 bases separated the two germline ends. From germline, CDR1 is SGHRS and CDR2 YFSETQ. The CDR3 bases are TGCGCCAGCAGCTTGGACAGGGCGAACACTGAAGCTTTCTTT. Its protein is CASSLDRANTEAFF.

The gene calls are TRBV7-8 and TRBJ2-7; tentative D call: TRBD2 (6 bases). This CDR3 has 13 residues. Germline values: CDR1 SGHVS, CDR2 FQNEAQ. V was shortened by 5 bases and J by 2 bases, with 10 bases between the two germline ends. The CDR3 spells CASSAGRTYEQYF. CDR3 sequence (DNA): TGTGCCAGCAGCGCGGGACGAACCTACGAGCAGTACTTC.

This chain links TRBV19 with TRBJ1-2; D ambiguous. V lost 2 bases, J lost 5 bases, and 9 bases lay in between. This CDR3 is 13 amino acids long. Germline CDR1 LNHDA, CDR2 SQIVND (reference sequence). The CDR3 DNA reads as TGTGCCAGTAGTATAATGGCGGATTATGGCTACACCTTC. Its protein is CASSIMADYGYTF.

V and J are TRBV2 and TRBJ1-6; TRBD1 is a possible D gene (6 bases). The CDR3 spans 14 residues. CDR1 and CDR2 (germline): SNHLY, FYNNEI. V gave up 4 bases and J gave up 7 bases, with 11 bases separating them. The CDR3 reads CASSGEQGNSPLHF. In DNA form, the CDR3 reads TGTGCCAGCAGTGGGGAACAGGGAAATTCACCCCTCCACTTT.

The chain employs TRBV6-5 and TRBJ2-6; D is ambiguous. Per germline, CDR1 MNHEY and CDR2 SVGAGI. The ends were cut back, 6 bases at V and 7 bases at J, with 13 bases in the middle. This CDR3 is 14 amino acids long. The CDR3 loop is CASSSDLYANVLTF. The CDR3 DNA reads as TGTGCCAGCAGCAGTGATCTGTATGCCAACGTCCTGACTTTC.

This chain links TRBV5-1 with TRBJ1-2; D is perhaps TRBD1 (5 bases). From germline, CDR1 is SGHRS and CDR2 YFSETQ. V dropped 0 bases and J dropped 3 bases, with 6 bases sitting between them. The CDR3 contains 13 residues. CDR3 sequence (DNA): TGCGCCAGCAGCTTGGTAGGGGACTATGGCTACACCTTC. Its translation is CASSLVGDYGYTF. The full variable domain, rest sourced from reference TRBV5-1 and TRBJ1-2, is KAGVTQTPRYLIKTRGQQVTLSCSPISGHRSVSWYQQTPGQGLQFLFEYFSETQRNKGNFPGRFSGRQFSNSRSEMNVSTLELGDSALYLCASSLVGDYGYTFGSGTRLTVV.

The V call is TRBV2, the J call TRBJ1-6, with 8 bases matching TRBD1. With V trimmed by 6 bases and J by 5 bases, 6 bases remained unmatched. Germline lookup yields CDR1 SNHLY and CDR2 FYNNEI. This CDR3 comprises 15 residues. CDR3 region: CASRPQGANNSPLHF. The DNA for the CDR3 is TGTGCCAGCAGACCCCAGGGGGCTAATAATTCACCCCTCCACTTT.

DNA for the CDR3: TGTGCCAGCAGCTCGGACAGGGGCTACAATGAGCAGTTCTTC. This encodes CASSSDRGYNEQFF. The chain links TRBV7-2 to TRBJ2-1; the match to TRBD1 covers 9 bases. V shed 4 bases and J 3 bases; nucleotides not matched to a gene: 1. CDR3 length: 14 amino acids. Germline CDR1 and CDR2: SGHTA and FQGNSA.

The chain combines TRBV5-1 with TRBJ2-7; maybe TRBD1 (6 bases). Germline CDR1 reads SGHRS; CDR2 reads YFSETQ. The CDR3 covers 16 residues. V lost 4 bases and J lost 0, with 17 bases in between. CDR3 in amino acids: CASSTQPQGYSYEQYF. The CDR3 DNA sequence: TGCGCCAGCAGCACGCAACCCCAGGGGTACTCCTACGAGCAGTACTTC.

The gene calls are TRBV15 and TRBJ2-3; the match to TRBD2 covers 11 bases. The CDR3 runs 17 residues. Germline CDR1 LNHNV, CDR2 YYDKDF (reference sequence). V trimming: 4 bases; J trimming: 4 bases; junction bases outside the gene matches: 10. Here the CDR3 reads CATSKPRSGGASDTQYF. The CDR3 bases are TGTGCCACCAGCAAACCACGTAGCGGGGGGGCCTCAGATACGCAGTATTTT.

This sequence joins TRBV9 and TRBJ2-1; 13 positions agree with TRBD2. Trimming cost V 1 base and J 9 bases; bases outside gene matches: 4. Per germline, CDR1 SGDLS and CDR2 YYNGEE. The CDR3 runs to 15 residues. CDR3 residues: CASSVRGLAGVEQFF. The CDR3 DNA follows: TGTGCCAGCAGCGTACGAGGACTAGCGGGGGTTGAGCAGTTCTTC.

The chain combines TRBV5-8 with TRBJ1-2, with TRBD1 matching 10 bases. The V gene end was trimmed by 2 bases and the J gene end by 3 bases; junction bases not matched to a gene: 4. This CDR3 is built from 15 residues. Germline assignment: CDR1 SGHTS and CDR2 YDEGEE. The CDR3 loop reads CASSFLGQGDYGYTF. The CDR3 nucleotides are TGTGCCAGCAGCTTTCTCGGACAGGGGGACTATGGCTACACCTTC.

V and J are TRBV18 and TRBJ2-7; TRBD1 agrees at 8 bases. Germline loops: CDR1 KGHSH, CDR2 LQKENI. J lost 6 bases, V lost 3 bases, and 10 bases had no gene match. The CDR3 has 15 residues. CDR3 amino acids: CASSPRDRSSGEQYF. The CDR3 bases are TGTGCCAGCTCACCCCGGGACAGGTCCTCCGGCGAGCAGTACTTC.

The sample holds one count of this clone. CDR3 sequence: CASSVTGNYGYTF. The CDR3 region has the DNA TGTGCCAGCAGTGTCACAGGAAACTATGGCTACACCTTC. The V call is TRBV27, the J call TRBJ1-2; tentatively, D is TRBD1 (5 bases). Germline-derived CDR1 and CDR2 are MNHEY and SMNVEV (reference sequence). The V and J ends lost 5 bases and 2 bases respectively, with 9 bases between them. The CDR3 extends over 13 amino acids.

This clone occurred a few times. The gene calls are TRBV7-3 and TRBJ1-1; tentative D call: TRBD1 (5 bases). CDR3 size: 13 residues. Trimming shortened V by 5 bases and J by 0 bases, and 7 bases separated the two germline ends. Germline lookup yields CDR1 SGHTA and CDR2 FQGTGA. The chain's CDR3 is CASSAGMNTEAFF. CDR3 nucleotides: TGTGCCAGCAGCGCAGGGATGAACACTGAAGCTTTCTTT.

This chain links TRBV3-1 (or the pseudogene TRBV3-2) with TRBJ1-3; D unresolved. CDR3 length equals 14 residues. Trimming took 3 bases from V and 4 from J, leaving 10 bases between them. Germline values: CDR1 LGHDT, CDR2 YNNKEL (reference sequence). The CDR3 spells CASSHGDSGNTIYF. In nucleotides, the CDR3 is TGTGCCAGCAGCCACGGTGACTCAGGAAACACCATATATTTT.

The rearrangement links TRBV7-9 to TRBJ2-1; TRBD1 agrees at 7 bases. The CDR3 is 15 amino acids. Germline V gene data show CDR1 as SEHNR and CDR2 as FQNEAQ (reference sequence). V lost 5 bases and J lost 4; bases outside the gene matches: 8. The CDR3 DNA reads TGTGCCAGCAGCCCCGTTTGGGACAGTTACAATGAGCAGTTCTTC. It translates to CASSPVWDSYNEQFF. The whole variable domain, filled in from reference TRBV7-9 and TRBJ2-1, reads DTGVSQNPRHKITKRGQNVTFRCDPISEHNRLYWYRQTLGQGPEFLTYFQNEAQLEKSRLLSDRFSAERPKGSFSTLEIQRTEQGDSAMYLCASSPVWDSYNEQFFGPGTRLTVL.

This CDR3 is CASSPFSGEKETQYF. In nucleotides, the CDR3 is TGTGCCAGCTCACCGTTTTCCGGGGAGAAAGAGACCCAGTACTTC. The chain joins TRBV18 to TRBJ2-5, with D possibly being TRBD2 (5 bases). The CDR3 has 15 amino acids. Germline CDR1 KGHSH, CDR2 LQKENI. The V gene lost 3 bases and the J gene lost 3 bases, with 14 bases spanning the gap.

The V gene is TRBV15, the J gene TRBJ2-3; 12 nucleotides align to TRBD2. Germline CDR1 is LNHNV and CDR2 is YYDKDF (reference sequence). After removal of 3 bases from V and 0 bases from J, the junction contained 4 bases not matched to a gene. The CDR3 runs to 17 residues. CDR3 nucleotide sequence: TGTGCCACCAGCAGCCGACTAGCGGGGGCTAGCACAGATACGCAGTATTTT. The encoded protein is CATSSRLAGASTDTQYF.

J is TRBJ1-3 and V is TRBV11-3, with D possibly matching TRBD1 (6 bases). Germline CDR1 is SGHNT and CDR2 is YENEEA. There are 15 residues in the CDR3. Trimming left V 5 bases short and J 4 bases short, with 15 bases between. The CDR3 DNA follows: TGTGCCAGCAGCAAGAACAGGGTTTCGGGAAACACCATATATTTT. This codes for CASSKNRVSGNTIYF.

The chain uses TRBV5-5 and TRBJ1-1; 12 positions match TRBD1. The V segment lost 4 bases and the J segment 10 bases; nucleotides outside the gene matches: 8. The V gene's germline CDR1 is SGHKS and CDR2 YYEKEE (reference sequence). CDR3 length equals 14 residues. The CDR3: CASSSGTGGWLAFF. The CDR3 DNA reads TGTGCCAGCAGCAGCGGGACAGGGGGCTGGCTAGCTTTCTTT. Looking up the rest from reference TRBV5-5 and TRBJ1-1 gives the full variable domain: DAGVTQSPTHLIKTRGQQVTLRCSPISGHKSVSWYQQVLGQGPQFIFQYYEKEERGRGNFPDRFSARQFPNYSSELNVNALLLGDSALYLCASSSGTGGWLAFFGQGTRLTVV.

J is TRBJ2-6 and V is TRBV6-8; 9 bases line up with TRBD1. The ends lost 1 base at V and 0 bases at J; junction bases unmatched: 7. CDR3 length: 19 residues. The V gene's germline CDR1 is MNHGY and CDR2 SAAAGT. CDR3 sequence: CASSYFGQGNSSGANVLTF. Here the CDR3 DNA reads TGTGCCAGCAGTTACTTCGGACAGGGGAACAGCTCTGGGGCCAACGTCCTGACTTTC.

The chain uses TRBV21-1 and TRBJ2-4; TRBD1 is the table's D call, not checked against the DNA. TRBV21-1 is recorded as a pseudogene. The CDR3 spans 15 residues. CDR3 coding DNA: TGTGCCAGCAGCGAGGACAGGGGGCCTAAAAACATTCAGTACTTC. It codes for CASSEDRGPKNIQYF.

This clone is a singleton in its sample. J is TRBJ2-1 and V is TRBV4-1, with 8 bases that match TRBD2. The CDR3 totals 16 residues. V lost 0 bases to trimming and J lost 4 bases; unmatched junction nucleotides: 5. Germline CDR1 is MGHRA and CDR2 is YSYEKL. Here the CDR3 DNA reads TGCGCCAGCAGCCAAGATACGGCGGGGGGTTACAATGAGCAGTTCTTC. Translated: CASSQDTAGGYNEQFF.

The chain is built from TRBV6-5 and TRBJ1-2; tentative D call: TRBD1 (5 bases). The CDR3 spans 14 residues. Germline V gene lookup returns CDR1 MNHEY and CDR2 SVGAGI. V was trimmed by 0 bases and J by 8 bases, leaving 13 bases between them. The chain's CDR3 is CASSYSPGAGGYTF. CDR3 nucleotide sequence: TGTGCCAGCAGTTACTCACCCGGGGCGGGGGGCTACACCTTC.

This clone was observed a handful of times. This chain connects TRBV5-6 to TRBJ1-2; no firm D call. The CDR3 has 11 amino acids. V was trimmed by 3 bases and J by 5 bases, leaving 5 bases between them. CDR1 is SGHDT and CDR2 is YYEEEE in the germline V gene. The CDR3 sequence is CASSSGYGYTF. In DNA, the CDR3 is TGTGCCAGCAGCTCGGGTTATGGCTACACCTTC.

The V and J genes are TRBV30 and TRBJ2-3; D might be TRBD2 (5 bases). CDR1 and CDR2 (germline): GTSNPN, SVGIG (reference sequence). CDR3 length equals 11 residues. Trimming stripped 5 bases from V and 8 bases from J, with 11 bases between. The CDR3 nucleotides read TGTGCCTGGTTCAACGGGGTTACGCAGTATTTT. It yields the protein CAWFNGVTQYF.

V usage is TRBV6-5 and J usage is TRBJ2-5; weak D call: TRBD2 (7 bases). Germline loops: CDR1 MNHEY, CDR2 SVGAGI. This CDR3 is built from 13 residues. V was clipped by 10 bases and J by 2 bases, with 14 bases between them. Here the CDR3 reads CAIGGAVQETQYF. The CDR3 coding sequence is TGTGCCATAGGGGGGGCGGTACAAGAGACCCAGTACTTC.

The genes are TRBV19 and TRBJ1-1, with D unclear. CDR1 and CDR2 (germline): LNHDA, SQIVND (reference sequence). Trimming took 1 base from V and 1 from J, leaving 7 bases between them. This CDR3 spans 14 amino acids. The CDR3 loop reads CASSIGGANTEAFF. CDR3 sequence (DNA): TGTGCCAGTAGTATAGGAGGAGCGAACACTGAAGCTTTCTTT. The full variable domain, completed using reference TRBV19 and TRBJ1-1, is DGGITQSPKYLFRKEGQNVTLSCEQNLNHDAMYWYRQDPGQGLRLIYYSQIVNDFQKGDIAEGYSVSREKKESFPLTVTSAQKNPTAFYLCASSIGGANTEAFFGQGTRLTVV.

This chain links TRBV5-1 with TRBJ1-2, with a weak D call TRBD1 (5 bases). Trimming took off 5 bases at V and 4 bases at J, with 15 bases between the two ends. The CDR3 consists of 14 residues. CDR1 and CDR2 from the germline V gene are SGHRS and YFSETQ. The CDR3 DNA reads TGCGCCAGCAGAGATAACGCGGGGACCTATGGCTACACCTTC. Protein product: CASRDNAGTYGYTF.